Listed here are 12 T cell receptor beta chains from one sample, sequenced in a study of blood T cell repertoires in COVID-19. Profiled with immunoSEQ multiplex PCR; TCRdb holds only in-frame clones, not every one. The data hold about 74,000 clones, with almost 85% observed a single time. Input material: peripheral blood. These receptors all come from a man in his 70s with acute or convalescent COVID-19.

This clone was seen just once. The chain carries TRBV5-1 and TRBJ2-7; TRBD2 might be the D (6 bases). Trimming stripped 4 bases from V and 2 bases from J, with 16 bases between. The CDR3 is 15 amino acids. Germline V gives CDR1 SGHRS, CDR2 YFSETQ. As DNA, the CDR3 is TGCGCCAGCAGCAGAGAGTTAGCGGTAACCTACGAGCAGTACTTC. This sequence encodes CASSRELAVTYEQYF.

The genes are TRBV5-1 and TRBJ2-3; 8 nucleotides line up with TRBD1. Trimming at V came to 6 bases and at J to 3 bases, leaving 15 bases not matched to a gene. This CDR3 is built from 17 residues. CDR1 SGHRS and CDR2 YFSETQ come from the germline V gene. Here the CDR3 DNA reads TGCGCCAGCACGCCCTACCAGACAGGGGTCGAGACAGATACGCAGTATTTT. It specifies CASTPYQTGVETDTQYF.

The chain is built from TRBV6-6 and TRBJ2-2; D uncertain. There are 13 residues in the CDR3. Trimming pared 5 bases from V and 4 bases from J, leaving 8 bases between. Germline values: CDR1 MNHNY, CDR2 SVGAGI (reference sequence). CDR3 protein: CASSVALTGELFF. In nucleotides, the CDR3 is TGTGCCAGCAGTGTGGCCCTCACCGGGGAGCTGTTTTTT.

The chain uses TRBV20-1 and TRBJ2-3; 7 positions agree with TRBD2. The junction had 11 bases not matched to a gene; V was cut back by 3 bases and J by 2 bases. The CDR3 is made up of 16 amino acids. Germline CDR1 reads DFQATT; CDR2 reads SNEGSKA (reference sequence). CDR3 in DNA: TGCAGTGCTAGTTCTCTGGGCGGGAGTAACACAGATACGCAGTATTTT. Its protein product is CSASSLGGSNTDTQYF.

This chain connects TRBV5-4 to TRBJ2-1; 7 bases are shared with TRBD2. Germline V gives CDR1 SGHNT, CDR2 YYREEE (reference sequence). V shed 8 bases and J 1 base; nucleotides not matched to a gene: 6. This CDR3 spans 14 amino acids. The chain's CDR3 is CASGGVGSYNEQFF. CDR3 DNA sequence: TGTGCCAGTGGGGGGGTTGGGTCCTACAATGAGCAGTTCTTC.

The chain couples TRBV5-1 to TRBJ1-5; 8 nucleotides line up with TRBD1. The length of the CDR3 is 14 residues. Trimming removed 0 bases from V and 7 bases from J; junction bases left unmatched: 3. Germline CDR1 reads SGHRS; CDR2 reads YFSETQ. DNA of the CDR3: TGCGCCAGCAGCTTGGATCAGGGGGCACAGCCCCAGCATTTT. Protein product: CASSLDQGAQPQHF.

The gene calls are TRBV9 and TRBJ1-6; TRBD1 agrees at 8 bases. Germline values: CDR1 SGDLS, CDR2 YYNGEE. This CDR3 contains 16 residues. J gave up 3 bases and V 4 bases, and 6 bases lay outside the gene matches. The CDR3 region is CASSPRTGLYNSPLHF. In DNA, the CDR3 is TGTGCCAGCAGCCCGAGGACAGGGCTCTATAATTCACCCCTCCACTTT.

The rearrangement joins TRBV10-2 to TRBJ2-3; D possibly corresponds to TRBD2 (6 bases). V lost 0 bases and J lost 5, with 12 bases in between. The CDR3 totals 15 residues. Germline lookup yields CDR1 WSHSY and CDR2 SAAADI. The CDR3 DNA sequence: TGCGCCAGCAGTGAGTCGGGACGGGGGATAGATACGCAGTATTTT. The encoded protein is CASSESGRGIDTQYF.

The V and J genes are TRBV5-5 and TRBJ2-1; 8 bases align to TRBD2. V gave up 3 bases and J gave up 3 bases; unmatched junction bases: 5. CDR1 and CDR2 from the germline V gene are SGHKS and YYEKEE (reference sequence). The CDR3 is 15 amino acids. The CDR3 DNA reads as TGTGCCAGCAGCTCGGGAGGGAAGAACTACAATGAGCAGTTCTTC. Translating gives CASSSGGKNYNEQFF.

The chain has TRBV11-2 and TRBJ2-7, with a possible D match to TRBD2 (5 bases). CDR1 is SGHAT and CDR2 is FQNNGV in the germline V gene. The length of the CDR3 is 14 residues. Trimming left V 0 bases short and J 2 bases short, with 8 bases between. The CDR3 DNA reads TGTGCCAGCAGCTTAGAGCTAGCCGCCTACGAGCAGTACTTC. This codes for CASSLELAAYEQYF. The full variable domain, rest sourced from reference TRBV11-2 and TRBJ2-7, is EAGVAQSPRYKIIEKRQSVAFWCNPISGHATLYWYQQILGQGPKLLIQFQNNGVVDDSQLPKDRFSAERLKGVDSTLKIQPAKLEDSAVYLCASSLELAAYEQYFGPGTRLTVT.

The gene calls are TRBV6-2 or TRBV6-3 and TRBJ2-5; D unclear. The CDR3 has 12 amino acids. V gave up 4 bases and J gave up 2 bases, with 5 bases separating them. The germline V gene has CDR1 MNHEY and CDR2 SVGEGT. The CDR3 DNA follows: TGTGCCAGCAGTTTTGAGCAAGAGACCCAGTACTTC. Encoded protein: CASSFEQETQYF.

The chain carries TRBV3-1 (or the pseudogene TRBV3-2) and TRBJ2-3; D remains unclear. The length of the CDR3 is 15 residues. The V gene's germline CDR1 is LGHDT and CDR2 YNNKEL (reference sequence). Deletions cut 2 bases from V and 2 bases from J, with 11 bases between. CDR3 amino acids: CASSQRQNPTDTQYF. CDR3 coding DNA: TGTGCCAGCAGCCAAAGACAAAACCCCACAGATACGCAGTATTTT.